This entry lists 10 T cell receptor beta chains sequenced from one sample in a study of blood T cell repertoires in COVID-19. This table comes from immunoSEQ multiplex PCR, and its TCRdb copy is limited to in-frame clones, with some not included. The table includes about 100,000 clones, more than 85% detected once. Sequencing was performed on peripheral blood. Receptors originate from a man between 60 and 75 years old with acute or convalescent COVID-19.

The V and J genes are TRBV10-3 and TRBJ1-4; D might be TRBD1 (5 bases). Germline CDR1 is ENHRY and CDR2 is SYGVKD. CDR3 size: 15 residues. Trimming stripped 3 bases from V and 0 bases from J, with 8 bases between. For the CDR3, the DNA is TGTGCCATCAGTGAACGGGGGGCAACTAATGAAAAACTGTTTTTT. It is translated as CAISERGATNEKLFF.

The V call is TRBV19, the J call TRBJ2-1, with D possibly matching TRBD2 (5 bases). The CDR3 sequence is 12 residues long. Germline CDR1 LNHDA, CDR2 SQIVND (reference sequence). V was clipped by 6 bases and J by 7 bases, with 10 bases between them. The CDR3 bases are TGTGCCAGTAGGGCCGGGGTTAATGAGCAGTTCTTC. Translating it yields CASRAGVNEQFF.

The chain employs TRBV27 and TRBJ1-1; TRBD1 aligns across 7 bases. Trimming cost V 8 bases and J 7 bases; bases outside gene matches: 22. The CDR3 covers 17 residues. Germline loops: CDR1 MNHEY, CDR2 SMNVEV (reference sequence). The CDR3 bases are TGTGCCAGCCGACAGGGCCGGGGTCAGGGCCTCCCTAATGAAGCTTTCTTT. This encodes CASRQGRGQGLPNEAFF.

The chain uses TRBV30 and TRBJ1-2; D is possibly TRBD1 (6 bases). This CDR3 spans 14 amino acids. Looked up from germline, CDR1 is GTSNPN and CDR2 is SVGIG (reference sequence). V lost 8 bases, J lost 5 bases, and 21 bases lay in between. The CDR3 region has the DNA TGTGCCCAAGTCCCATTGGACAGCTCGTATGGCTACACCTTC. This codes for CAQVPLDSSYGYTF.

CDR3 protein: CASRAGGRETQYF. The DNA for the CDR3 is TGTGCCAGCCGAGCAGGGGGTAGAGAGACCCAGTACTTC. This chain joins TRBV2 and TRBJ2-5; 7 bases are a match to TRBD1. The CDR3 length is 13 residues. The V and J ends lost 8 bases and 4 bases, in that order; junction bases with no gene match: 7. Germline V gene lookup returns CDR1 SNHLY and CDR2 FYNNEI. Supplemented by reference TRBV2 and TRBJ2-5, the full variable domain reads EPEVTQTPSHQVTQMGQEVILRCVPISNHLYFYWYRQILGQKVEFLVSFYNNEISEKSEIFDDQFSVERPDGSNFTLKIRSTKLEDSAMYFCASRAGGRETQYFGPGTRLLVL.

This chain joins TRBV29-1 and TRBJ1-2; no reliable D call. The CDR3 runs 12 residues. Germline lookup yields CDR1 SQVTM and CDR2 ANQGSEA. V was clipped by 6 bases and J by 7 bases, with 15 bases between them. CDR3 DNA sequence: TGCAGCGTCGGAGCGGGTTTTGGTGGCTACACCTTC. Translated, it gives CSVGAGFGGYTF.

This rearrangement joins TRBV7-9 to TRBJ1-2, with 8 nucleotides matching TRBD1. Trimming removed 5 bases from V and 7 bases from J; junction bases left unmatched: 6. The CDR3 is 13 amino acids. Looked up from germline, CDR1 is SEHNR and CDR2 is FQNEAQ (reference sequence). CDR3 region: CASSTNRGGGYTF. CDR3 DNA: TGTGCCAGCAGCACGAACAGGGGGGGTGGCTACACCTTC.

The chain combines TRBV11-2 with TRBJ2-3; D is possibly TRBD2 (6 bases). V dropped 3 bases and J dropped 4 bases, with 17 bases sitting between them. This CDR3 spans 16 amino acids. Germline loops: CDR1 SGHAT, CDR2 FQNNGV. The CDR3: CASSFARDREADTQYF. CDR3 coding DNA: TGTGCCAGCAGCTTTGCGCGGGATAGGGAGGCAGATACGCAGTATTTT. The variable domain in full, completed from reference TRBV11-2 and TRBJ2-3, reads EAGVAQSPRYKIIEKRQSVAFWCNPISGHATLYWYQQILGQGPKLLIQFQNNGVVDDSQLPKDRFSAERLKGVDSTLKIQPAKLEDSAVYLCASSFARDREADTQYFGPGTRLTVL.

The chain joins TRBV7-8 to TRBJ2-7, with D possibly TRBD2 on 5 matching bases. V gave up 2 bases and J gave up 0 bases, with 8 bases separating them. Germline V lookup: CDR1 SGHVS, CDR2 FQNEAQ. CDR3 size: 14 residues. CDR3 DNA: TGTGCCAGCAGCTTATTTGCGGGCTCCTACGAGCAGTACGTC. Translation: CASSLFAGSYEQYV.

The chain is built from TRBV6-1 and TRBJ1-2, with D tentatively TRBD1 (5 bases). Germline lookup yields CDR1 MNHNS and CDR2 SASEGT. The V end lost 1 base, the J end lost 3 bases, and 9 bases lay between the germline ends. This CDR3 is 14 amino acids long. The CDR3 DNA reads TGTGCCAGCAGTGAAGAGGGGATCCACTATGGCTACACCTTC. Translation gives CASSEEGIHYGYTF.